The 9 T cell receptor beta chains given below trace back to one sample, sequenced in a study of cytomegalovirus exposure and HLA in healthy donors. Both 60 Vbeta primers and 13 Jbeta primers went into the PCR. Sequencing used immunoSEQ multiplex PCR; TCRdb keeps in-frame clones, though not all of them. This sample has over 120,000 clones, with approximately 79% found just once. The material sequenced was PBMCs. All receptors come from a young man in good health and CMV-seropositive.

Only a few counts were recorded for this clone. The chain employs TRBV4-1 and TRBJ2-7; weak D call: TRBD1 (5 bases). V lost 0 bases and J lost 3, with 12 bases in between. The CDR3 totals 15 residues. The V gene's germline CDR1 is MGHRA and CDR2 YSYEKL. The CDR3 spells CASSQEGAINYEQYF. As DNA, the CDR3 is TGCGCCAGCAGCCAAGAAGGGGCTATTAACTACGAGCAGTACTTC.

V and J are TRBV6-5 and TRBJ2-7; 7 positions agree with TRBD1. The V segment lost 6 bases and the J segment 3 bases; nucleotides outside the gene matches: 5. CDR3 length equals 13 residues. Germline CDR1 is MNHEY and CDR2 is SVGAGI. The CDR3 coding sequence is TGTGCCAGCAGCTCGGGACAGATCTACGAGCAGTACTTC. It specifies CASSSGQIYEQYF.

The table lists this clone with a few counts. V is TRBV18 and J is TRBJ1-5, with D perhaps matching TRBD1 (5 bases). Trimming took off 6 bases at V and 5 bases at J, with 11 bases between the two ends. There are 13 residues in the CDR3. Germline V gene sequence: CDR1 KGHSH, CDR2 LQKENI. CDR3 region: CASSPDTDQPQHF. CDR3 coding DNA: TGTGCCAGCTCCCCGGACACAGATCAGCCCCAGCATTTT.

The V gene is TRBV21-1, the J gene TRBJ1-5; the D segment call TRBD1 is taken from the table without a DNA check. TRBV21-1 constitutes a pseudogene. This CDR3 is 14 amino acids long. The CDR3 sequence is CASSKRPGGPPQHF. The CDR3 DNA reads as TGTGCCAGCAGCAAAAGGCCAGGGGGGCCGCCCCAGCATTTT.

The genes are TRBV29-1 and TRBJ1-2; weak D call: TRBD1 (5 bases). V was pared by 6 bases and J by 4 bases, with 21 bases between. The germline V gene has CDR1 SQVTM and CDR2 ANQGSEA. This CDR3 region has 15 residues. The CDR3 protein is CSVRPGQGHVYGYTF. CDR3 bases: TGCAGCGTACGACCGGGCCAGGGCCACGTCTATGGCTACACCTTC. Based on the CDR3 plus reference TRBV29-1 and TRBJ1-2, the full variable domain is SAVISQKPSRDICQRGTSLTIQCQVDSQVTMMFWYRQQPGQSLTLIATANQGSEATYESGFVIDKFPISRPNLTFSTLTVSNMSPEDSSIYLCSVRPGQGHVYGYTFGSGTRLTVV.

This clone was found a few times. CDR3 in DNA: TGTGCCAGCAGGACGACCGGGGGAGGTAATTCACCCCTCCACTTT. Translation: CASRTTGGGNSPLHF. The chain couples TRBV6-5 to TRBJ1-6, with D perhaps TRBD1 (5 bases). From germline, CDR1 is MNHEY and CDR2 SVGAGI. The CDR3 is 15 residues long. Between the trimmed V and J ends, which lost 6 bases and 6 bases, there was a span of 15 bases.

The sample holds one count of this clone. The V and J genes are TRBV5-4 and TRBJ2-1; maybe TRBD2 (6 bases). Germline CDR1 and CDR2: SGHNT and YYREEE (reference sequence). The CDR3 length is 15 residues. V was cut by 1 base and J by 5 bases, with 13 bases left in between. The CDR3 reads CASSLQGGANNEQFF. The CDR3 region has the DNA TGTGCCAGCAGCTTGCAGGGAGGAGCCAACAATGAGCAGTTCTTC.

With respect to this clone: The junction departs from the called germline gene at one end, perhaps through a read error. This chain connects TRBV5-6 to TRBJ2-1; TRBD2 matches 7 bases. The CDR3 length is 15 residues. Germline CDR1 SGHDT, CDR2 YYEEEE. CDR3 loop: CASSLGLAGYNGQFF. The CDR3 DNA sequence: TGTGCCAGCAGCTTGGGACTAGCTGGCTACAATGGGCAGTTCTTC.

J is TRBJ1-5 and V is TRBV6-1; no definite D call. The V gene lost 4 bases and the J gene lost 2 bases, with 12 bases spanning the gap. From germline, CDR1 is MNHNS and CDR2 SASEGT. CDR3 length equals 15 residues. The CDR3 region is CASSVSPGGNQPQHF. In nucleotides, the CDR3 is TGTGCCAGCAGTGTTAGTCCTGGTGGCAATCAGCCCCAGCATTTT.